A single sample gave rise to the 4 T cell receptor beta chains below, sequenced in a study of blood T cell repertoires in COVID-19. Clones were read by immunoSEQ multiplex PCR, and TCRdb kept only the in-frame ones, dropping some. The table includes about 130,000 clones, over 70% detected once. Input material: peripheral blood. These receptors came from a woman aged 50 to 65 with acute or convalescent COVID-19.

V gene TRBV18 combines with J gene TRBJ2-1; D not resolved. Looked up from germline, CDR1 is KGHSH and CDR2 is LQKENI. Trimming removed 1 base at V and 4 bases at J, with 11 bases between. CDR3 size: 15 residues. The CDR3 bases are TGTGCCAGCTCACCACTTACACAGCTTTACAATGAGCAGTTCTTC. It encodes CASSPLTQLYNEQFF.

This chain joins TRBV6-5 and TRBJ1-1, with a possible D match to TRBD1 (6 bases). The CDR3 is 11 residues long. Germline CDR1 is MNHEY and CDR2 is SVGAGI. Trimming pared 7 bases from V and 5 bases from J, leaving 8 bases between. The DNA of the CDR3 is TGTGCCAGCACCCAGGGGACTGAAGCTTTCTTT. Its protein product is CASTQGTEAFF.

The count of this clone is one. The rearrangement joins TRBV24-1 to TRBJ2-1; possibly TRBD2 for D (5 bases). The CDR3 is made up of 15 amino acids. Trimming left V 5 bases short and J 2 bases short, with 12 bases between. Germline CDR1 reads KGHDR; CDR2 reads SFDVKD. CDR3 sequence: CATSGGRDTYNEQFF. As DNA, the CDR3 is TGTGCCACCAGTGGTGGGAGAGACACCTACAATGAGCAGTTCTTC.

The chain carries TRBV6-1 and TRBJ1-5; D ambiguous. CDR1 is MNHNS and CDR2 is SASEGT in the germline V gene. Deletions cut 3 bases from V and 5 bases from J, with 14 bases between. The CDR3 loop spans 15 amino acids. The CDR3 region has the DNA TGTGCCAGCAGTGATTCCAGGCCCCACTATCAGCCCCAGCATTTT. It specifies CASSDSRPHYQPQHF.